Listed here are 26 T cell receptor beta chains from one sample, sequenced in a study of blood T cell repertoires in COVID-19. Using immunoSEQ multiplex PCR, the repertoire was profiled, and TCRdb retains in-frame clones only, with some absent. The sample records tens of thousands of clones, 70% to 90% being singletons. Input material: peripheral blood. All receptors come from a man between 50 and 59 years old with active COVID-19.

The rearrangement links TRBV15 to TRBJ1-2; D is undetermined. V was trimmed by 1 base and J by 0 bases, leaving 6 bases between them. The V gene's germline CDR1 is LNHNV and CDR2 YYDKDF (reference sequence). CDR3 length: 14 residues. This chain's CDR3 is CATSRAQTNYGYTF. As DNA, the CDR3 is TGTGCCACCAGCAGAGCCCAGACTAACTATGGCTACACCTTC.

The genes are TRBV11-2 and TRBJ1-5; perhaps TRBD1 as D (5 bases). Trimming left V 5 bases short and J 11 bases short, with 13 bases between. There are 12 residues in the CDR3. Looked up from germline, CDR1 is SGHAT and CDR2 is FQNNGV. CDR3 DNA: TGTGCCAGCAGCCCTCAGGGTGGGTCCCAGCATTTT. Amino acids: CASSPQGGSQHF.

The gene calls are TRBV5-1 and TRBJ1-4; D is perhaps TRBD1 (6 bases). Germline V gives CDR1 SGHRS, CDR2 YFSETQ. Trimming shortened V by 5 bases and J by 11 bases, and 19 bases separated the two germline ends. The length of the CDR3 is 14 residues. CDR3 coding DNA: TGCGCCAGCAGGGTATCCGGCAGGGGAGACAAACTGTTTTTT. Its protein product is CASRVSGRGDKLFF.

The rearrangement links TRBV30 to TRBJ1-1; possible D gene TRBD1, 5 bases. Germline V gives CDR1 GTSNPN, CDR2 SVGIG (reference sequence). With 5 bases removed from V and 1 base from J, the gap between germline ends came to 11 bases. This CDR3 contains 13 residues. The CDR3 loop is CAWSRQKNTEAFF. In DNA form, the CDR3 reads TGTGCCTGGTCCCGACAGAAGAACACTGAAGCTTTCTTT. The full variable domain, rest sourced from reference TRBV30 and TRBJ1-1, is SQTIHQWPATLVQPVGSPLSLECTVEGTSNPNLYWYRQAAGRGLQLLFYSVGIGQISSEVPQNLSASRPQDRQFILSSKKLLLSDSGFYLCAWSRQKNTEAFFGQGTRLTVV.

V gene TRBV18 combines with J gene TRBJ1-3; D is unclear. The CDR3 runs to 13 residues. Germline values: CDR1 KGHSH, CDR2 LQKENI. Trimming took off 3 bases at V and 0 bases at J, with 3 bases between the two ends. DNA of the CDR3: TGTGCCAGCTCACCCCTCTCTGGAAACACCATATATTTT. Translated: CASSPLSGNTIYF.

The chain links TRBV30 to TRBJ1-1; 11 nucleotides match TRBD1. This CDR3 is built from 16 residues. The V segment lost 0 bases and the J segment 4 bases; nucleotides outside the gene matches: 7. Per germline, CDR1 GTSNPN and CDR2 SVGIG (reference sequence). In DNA form, the CDR3 reads TGTGCCTGGAGTGTCACCGGGACAGGGGGAGGCACTGAAGCTTTCTTT. Translation gives CAWSVTGTGGGTEAFF.

The chain is built from TRBV7-6 and TRBJ1-5; 9 bases fit TRBD1. CDR1 is SGHVS, CDR2 FNYEAQ, per germline. The CDR3 consists of 15 residues. V dropped 4 bases and J dropped 1; count of bases not matched to a gene: 2. CDR3 residues: CASSWGQGSNQPQHF. DNA for the CDR3: TGTGCCAGCAGCTGGGGACAGGGAAGCAATCAGCCCCAGCATTTT.

The CDR3 DNA reads TGTGCCAGCAGTTTATCTCTAGCGAGATCTGGGGCCAACGTCCTGACTTTC. The encoded protein is CASSLSLARSGANVLTF. The rearrangement joins TRBV27 to TRBJ2-6; a possible D gene is TRBD2 (6 bases). The germline V gene encodes CDR1 MNHEY and CDR2 SMNVEV (reference sequence). V lost 0 bases to trimming and J lost 1 base, with 10 bases between them. This CDR3 has 17 amino acids. The full variable domain, in which reference TRBV27 and TRBJ2-6 provide the parts outside the CDR3, is EAQVTQNPRYLITVTGKKLTVTCSQNMNHEYMSWYRQDPGLGLRQIYYSMNVEVTDKGDVPEGYKVSRKEKRNFPLILESPSPNQTSLYFCASSLSLARSGANVLTFGAGSRLTVL.

CDR3 residues: CASSYSSGGPYTF. DNA of the CDR3: TGTGCCAGCAGTTACTCCTCAGGGGGCCCCTACACCTTC. The chain links TRBV6-5 to TRBJ1-2; 8 bases match TRBD1. Germline values: CDR1 MNHEY, CDR2 SVGAGI. V gave up 0 bases and J gave up 10 bases; unmatched junction bases: 4. This CDR3 is 13 amino acids long.

The chain has TRBV15 and TRBJ2-7, with TRBD1 matching 10 bases. There are 14 residues in the CDR3. The V gene's germline CDR1 is LNHNV and CDR2 YYDKDF (reference sequence). Trimming at V came to 9 bases and at J to 2 bases, leaving 7 bases not matched to a gene. The CDR3 here is CATRRDRGPYEQYF. The CDR3 nucleotides are TGTGCCACGAGAAGGGACAGGGGCCCCTACGAGCAGTACTTC.

The rearrangement links TRBV19 to TRBJ2-1, with a tentative D call TRBD2 (6 bases). The CDR3 consists of 15 residues. Trimming took off 3 bases at V and 3 bases at J, with 12 bases between the two ends. Germline V gene sequence: CDR1 LNHDA, CDR2 SQIVND (reference sequence). The DNA for the CDR3 is TGTGCCAGTAGTATTCGGGCTAGCGACTACAATGAGCAGTTCTTC. Its translation is CASSIRASDYNEQFF.

The gene calls are TRBV4-1 and TRBJ2-7; no firm D call. Germline V gene lookup returns CDR1 MGHRA and CDR2 YSYEKL. V lost 2 bases, J lost 4 bases, and 24 bases lay in between. The length of the CDR3 is 18 residues. CDR3 loop: CASSQTNQAGYKAYEQYF. The CDR3 DNA reads as TGCGCCAGCAGCCAAACCAACCAGGCAGGTTACAAAGCTTACGAGCAGTACTTC.

A single count supports this clone. V and J are TRBV19 and TRBJ2-1; 7 nucleotides agree with TRBD1. The junction had 3 bases not matched to a gene; V was cut back by 4 bases and J by 0 bases. The germline CDR1 and CDR2 sequences are LNHDA and SQIVND (reference sequence). The CDR3 sequence is 15 residues long. DNA for the CDR3: TGTGCCAGTAGTACTTGGGACAGCTCCTACAATGAGCAGTTCTTC. Its translation is CASSTWDSSYNEQFF.

The chain couples TRBV3-1 (or the pseudogene TRBV3-2) to TRBJ2-7, with 11 bases that match TRBD1. The CDR3 consists of 15 residues. V was pared by 5 bases and J by 3 bases, with 6 bases of the junction left unmatched. Germline CDR1 LGHDT, CDR2 YNNKEL (reference sequence). The CDR3 nucleotides read TGTGCCAGCAGCTTGCGGACAGGGGGCAACTACGAGCAGTACTTC. This codes for CASSLRTGGNYEQYF.

The chain uses TRBV21-1 and TRBJ2-5; the table's D call of TRBD2 was not tested on the DNA. TRBV21-1 is a pseudogene. The CDR3 spans 18 residues. CDR3 loop: CASSKETLGTSPQETQYF. For the CDR3, the DNA is TGTGCCAGCAGCAAAGAAACGCTAGGGACTAGCCCCCAAGAGACCCAGTACTTC.

The chain employs TRBV27 and TRBJ2-2; tentatively, D is TRBD2 (5 bases). Germline lookup yields CDR1 MNHEY and CDR2 SMNVEV (reference sequence). The CDR3 runs to 14 residues. The V end was cut by 1 base, the J end by 8 bases, with 11 bases between. The CDR3 here is CASSLWESGGELFF. CDR3 coding DNA: TGTGCCAGCAGTTTATGGGAGTCCGGGGGGGAGCTGTTTTTT.

The gene calls are TRBV6-5 and TRBJ2-5, with 9 bases that match TRBD2. This CDR3 is 15 amino acids long. CDR1 MNHEY and CDR2 SVGAGI come from the germline V gene. The V and J ends lost 8 bases and 4 bases, in that order; junction bases with no gene match: 11. This CDR3 reads CASLGTRGGRETQYF. CDR3 coding DNA: TGTGCCAGCCTCGGGACGCGGGGGGGCCGAGAGACCCAGTACTTC.

The rearrangement links TRBV10-3 to TRBJ2-2; TRBD1 agrees at 8 bases. V shed 2 bases, J shed 3 bases, and the junction held 11 bases outside the gene matches. Germline-derived CDR1 and CDR2 are ENHRY and SYGVKD. The CDR3 length is 18 residues. The CDR3 coding sequence is TGTGCCATCAGTGAGACGCCGACAGGGGATGGGGACACCGGGGAGCTGTTTTTT. Translation: CAISETPTGDGDTGELFF.

The V gene is TRBV6-5, the J gene TRBJ2-1; TRBD2 matches 8 bases. V gave up 3 bases and J gave up 0 bases; unmatched junction bases: 4. The CDR3 sequence is 16 residues long. Germline lookup yields CDR1 MNHEY and CDR2 SVGAGI. The CDR3 nucleotides are TGTGCCAGCAGTTATGCGGGGGGACGCTCCTACAATGAGCAGTTCTTC. Translation: CASSYAGGRSYNEQFF.

The chain joins TRBV4-2 to TRBJ2-5, with 7 bases identical to TRBD2. This CDR3 spans 17 amino acids. Losses at the gene ends were 3 bases for V and 2 bases for J; bases not matched to a gene: 12. Germline CDR1 is LGHNA and CDR2 is YNFKEQ. This CDR3 is CASSQVGTAGDQETQYF. The CDR3 nucleotides read TGTGCCAGCAGCCAGGTTGGAACTGCGGGAGATCAAGAGACCCAGTACTTC.

The CDR3 sequence is CAWSVPARREAFF. The CDR3 bases are TGTGCCTGGAGTGTACCGGCACGGAGAGAAGCTTTCTTT. The rearrangement joins TRBV30 to TRBJ1-1; D is unresolved. Germline V lookup: CDR1 GTSNPN, CDR2 SVGIG (reference sequence). The CDR3 length is 13 residues. Trimming took 0 bases from V and 8 from J, leaving 13 bases between them.

V is TRBV19 and J is TRBJ2-3; D is undetermined. CDR1 and CDR2 from the germline V gene are LNHDA and SQIVND (reference sequence). Deletions cut 1 base from V and 0 bases from J, with 11 bases between. CDR3 length equals 16 residues. The CDR3 coding sequence is TGTGCCAGTAGTATAGGGGTGGGCTCTAGCACAGATACGCAGTATTTT. Amino acid sequence: CASSIGVGSSTDTQYF. Based on the CDR3 plus reference TRBV19 and TRBJ2-3, the full variable domain is DGGITQSPKYLFRKEGQNVTLSCEQNLNHDAMYWYRQDPGQGLRLIYYSQIVNDFQKGDIAEGYSVSREKKESFPLTVTSAQKNPTAFYLCASSIGVGSSTDTQYFGPGTRLTVL.

This clone has a single count. This chain connects TRBV29-1 to TRBJ1-2, with D unresolved. Trimming shortened V by 4 bases and J by 8 bases, and 11 bases separated the two germline ends. The germline CDR1 and CDR2 sequences are SQVTM and ANQGSEA. This CDR3 has 11 amino acids. CDR3 in amino acids: CSVVVGGGYTF. CDR3 DNA: TGCAGCGTTGTGGTGGGAGGCGGCTACACCTTC.

The rearrangement links TRBV4-2 to TRBJ1-3, with a possible D match to TRBD1 (6 bases). The V gene's germline CDR1 is LGHNA and CDR2 YNFKEQ. The CDR3 has 15 amino acids. Trimming took off 0 bases at V and 4 bases at J, with 10 bases between the two ends. CDR3 in DNA: TGTGCCAGCAGCCAAGATCCAGGGGCAGGAAACACCATATATTTT. Translating gives CASSQDPGAGNTIYF.

The rearrangement joins TRBV2 to TRBJ2-1; 15 bases are a match to TRBD2. CDR1 and CDR2 (germline): SNHLY, FYNNEI. V trimming: 8 bases; J trimming: 9 bases; junction bases outside the gene matches: 8. The CDR3 covers 15 residues. The CDR3 bases are TGTGCCAGCGTAAGAGGACTAGCGGGGGGGACTGAGCAGTTCTTC. It is translated as CASVRGLAGGTEQFF.

V gene TRBV15 combines with J gene TRBJ1-1; unclear D gene. The CDR3 length is 15 residues. In germline, CDR1 is LNHNV, CDR2 YYDKDF (reference sequence). V gave up 1 base and J gave up 4 bases, with 13 bases separating them. CDR3 loop: CATSRAAPEGTEAFF. The CDR3 DNA is TGTGCCACCAGCAGAGCCGCGCCCGAGGGCACTGAAGCTTTCTTT.